This T cell receptor beta chain comes out of a study of OX40 agonist ivuxolimab in advanced cancers. Whole-study context: Patients received the agonistic anti-OX40 (CD134) antibody ivuxolimab. Study observations and caveats: Doses of 0.1 to 3.0 mg/kg were accompanied by clonal expansion of CD4+ and CD8+ blood T cells by week 6.

On this clone itself: No antigen is known for it.

With 8 bases removed from V and 14 bases from J, the gap between germline ends came to 16 bases. The CDR3 is 10 amino acids. CDR1 and CDR2 from the germline V gene are SQVTM and ANQGSEA. The method was immunoSEQ multiplex PCR; TCRdb's version includes in-frame clones alone and lacks a portion of them. The profile covers about 36,000 clones, with approximately 79% appearing a single time and around 10% taken by the ten largest. The chain links TRBV29-1 to TRBJ1-5; no clear D. The origin of this receptor is an adult with an advanced solid tumor such as melanoma, head and neck, liver or kidney cancer. The specimen comprised CD4+ or CD8+ T cells sorted from blood, sampled in a trial of the OX40 agonist ivuxolimab. The CDR3 nucleotides are TGCAGCCCAAAGCGGGATACCAAGCATTTT. It specifies CSPKRDTKHF. Drawing the rest from reference TRBV29-1 and TRBJ1-5, the complete variable domain is SAVISQKPSRDICQRGTSLTIQCQVDSQVTMMFWYRQQPGQSLTLIATANQGSEATYESGFVIDKFPISRPNLTFSTLTVSNMSPEDSSIYLCSPKRDTKHFGDGTRLSIL.